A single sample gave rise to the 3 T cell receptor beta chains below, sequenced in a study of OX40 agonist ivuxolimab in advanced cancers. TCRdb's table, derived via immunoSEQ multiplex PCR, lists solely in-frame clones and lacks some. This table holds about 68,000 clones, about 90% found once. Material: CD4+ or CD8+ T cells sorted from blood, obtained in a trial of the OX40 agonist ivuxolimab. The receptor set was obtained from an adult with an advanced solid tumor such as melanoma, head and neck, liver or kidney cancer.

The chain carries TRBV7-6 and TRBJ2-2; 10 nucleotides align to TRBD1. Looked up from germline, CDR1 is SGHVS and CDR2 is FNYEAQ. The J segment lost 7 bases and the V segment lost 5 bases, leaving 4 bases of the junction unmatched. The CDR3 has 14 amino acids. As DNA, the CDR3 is TGTGCCAGCAGCCGGACAGGGGGGATCGGGGAGCTGTTTTTT. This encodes CASSRTGGIGELFF.

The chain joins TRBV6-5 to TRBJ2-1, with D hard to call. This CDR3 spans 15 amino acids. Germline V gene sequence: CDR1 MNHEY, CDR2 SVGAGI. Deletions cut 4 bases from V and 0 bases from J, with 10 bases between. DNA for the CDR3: TGTGCCAGCAGTTTAAAGGCTTTCTCCTACAATGAGCAGTTCTTC. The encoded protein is CASSLKAFSYNEQFF.

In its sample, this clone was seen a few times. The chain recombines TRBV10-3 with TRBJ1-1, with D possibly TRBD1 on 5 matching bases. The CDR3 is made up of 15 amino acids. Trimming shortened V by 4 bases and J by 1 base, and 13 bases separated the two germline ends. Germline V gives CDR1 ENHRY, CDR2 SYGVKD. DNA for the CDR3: TGTGCCATCAGTGCTTCGAGCGGGGGGAACACTGAAGCTTTCTTT. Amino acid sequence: CAISASSGGNTEAFF.